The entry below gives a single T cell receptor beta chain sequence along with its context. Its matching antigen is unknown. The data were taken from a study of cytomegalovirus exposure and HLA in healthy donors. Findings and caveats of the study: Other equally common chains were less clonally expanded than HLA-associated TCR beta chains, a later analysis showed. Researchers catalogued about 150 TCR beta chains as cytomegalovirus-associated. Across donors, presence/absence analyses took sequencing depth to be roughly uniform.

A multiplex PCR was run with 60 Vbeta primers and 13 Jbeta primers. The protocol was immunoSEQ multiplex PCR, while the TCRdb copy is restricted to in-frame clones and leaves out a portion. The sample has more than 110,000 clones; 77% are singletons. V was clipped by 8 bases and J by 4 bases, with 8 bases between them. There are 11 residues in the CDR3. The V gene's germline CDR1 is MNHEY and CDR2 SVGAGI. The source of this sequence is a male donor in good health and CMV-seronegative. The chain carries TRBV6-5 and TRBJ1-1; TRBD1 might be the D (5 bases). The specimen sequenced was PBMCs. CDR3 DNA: TGTGCCAGCGGAACAGGCACTGAAGCTTTCTTT. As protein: CASGTGTEAFF.